This record concerns one T cell receptor beta chain sequence. Per the original methods: From reference gene primer amplification, estimates of nucleated cell counts were derived. This table comes from immunoSEQ multiplex PCR, and its TCRdb copy is limited to in-frame clones, with some not included. V and J calls and clone size are given by that table; D and trimming were obtained from the DNA. The table shows fewer than 250,000 clones, with around 83% occurring only once. These data are taken from a study of blood T cell repertoires in COVID-19. Study-wide background: The samples span acute and convalescent COVID-19 from the United States, Italy and Spain. PBMCs, B-cell-depleted T cells, or T cells were the source of the cDNA or gDNA that made up the material.

Trimming stripped 5 bases from V and 6 bases from J, with 19 bases between. The germline gives CDR1 LGHNA, CDR2 YNFKEQ. The CDR3 is 15 amino acids. The specimen sequenced was peripheral blood. The TCR was taken from a man aged 40-49 years with acute or convalescent COVID-19. V is TRBV4-2 and J is TRBJ1-1, with D tentatively TRBD1 (5 bases). The CDR3 here is CASSRLAGEAAEAFF. The CDR3 region has the DNA TGTGCCAGCAGCAGGCTAGCGGGGGAAGCGGCTGAAGCTTTCTTT.